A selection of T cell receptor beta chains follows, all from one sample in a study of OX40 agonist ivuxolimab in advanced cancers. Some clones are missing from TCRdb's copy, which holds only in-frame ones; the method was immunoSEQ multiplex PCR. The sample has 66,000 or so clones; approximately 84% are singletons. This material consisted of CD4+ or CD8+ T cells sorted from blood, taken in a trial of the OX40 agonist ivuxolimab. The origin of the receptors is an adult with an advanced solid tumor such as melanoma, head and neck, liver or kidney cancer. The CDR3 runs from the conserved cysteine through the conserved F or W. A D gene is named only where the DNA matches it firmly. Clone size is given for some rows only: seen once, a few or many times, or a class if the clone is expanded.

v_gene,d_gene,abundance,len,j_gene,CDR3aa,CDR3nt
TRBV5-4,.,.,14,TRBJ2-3,CASSFRLGTDTQYF,TGTGCCAGCAGCTTCCGACTCGGCACAGATACGCAGTATTTT
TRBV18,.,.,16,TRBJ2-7,CASSLQDSRNPYEQYF,TGTGCCAGCTCATTACAGGACAGCAGAAACCCCTACGAGCAGTACTTC
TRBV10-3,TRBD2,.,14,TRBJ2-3,CAISLSGGTDTQYF,TGTGCCATCAGTCTTTCGGGAGGGACAGATACGCAGTATTTT
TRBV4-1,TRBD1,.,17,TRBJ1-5,CASSQGGRQGSSQPQHF,TGCGCCAGCAGCCAAGGGGGGAGACAGGGGAGTAGTCAGCCCCAGCATTTT
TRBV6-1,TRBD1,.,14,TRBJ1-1,CASSLGQANTEAFF,TGTGCCAGCAGCTTGGGACAGGCGAACACTGAAGCTTTCTTT
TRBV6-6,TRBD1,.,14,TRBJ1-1,CASSLTGLNTEAFF,TGTGCCAGCAGTTTGACAGGGTTGAACACTGAAGCTTTCTTT
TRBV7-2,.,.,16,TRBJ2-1,CASSLRRRALYNEQFF,TGTGCCAGCAGCTTAAGACGCCGCGCCTTATACAATGAGCAGTTCTTC
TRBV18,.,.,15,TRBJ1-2,CASSPDGHRLDGYTF,TGTGCCAGCTCACCGGACGGGCACAGGTTAGACGGCTACACCTTC
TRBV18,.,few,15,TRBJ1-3,CASSASQFSGNTIYF,TGTGCCAGCTCCGCCTCACAGTTCTCTGGAAACACCATATATTTT
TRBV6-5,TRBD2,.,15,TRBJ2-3,CASTRLAGGSDTQYF,TGTGCCAGCACACGACTAGCGGGGGGTTCAGATACGCAGTATTTT
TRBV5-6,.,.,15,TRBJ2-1,CASSLPGELYNEQFF,TGTGCCAGCAGCTTGCCAGGGGAACTTTACAATGAGCAGTTCTTC
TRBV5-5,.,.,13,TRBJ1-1,CASSLDGVNLAFF,TGTGCCAGCAGCTTGGATGGAGTCAACTTAGCTTTCTTT
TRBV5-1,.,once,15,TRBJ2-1,CASSLEFGSYNEQFF,TGCGCCAGCAGCTTGGAATTTGGCTCCTACAATGAGCAGTTCTTC
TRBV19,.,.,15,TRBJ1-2,CASSPWDPPNYGYTF,TGTGCCAGTAGTCCGTGGGACCCACCTAACTATGGCTACACCTTC
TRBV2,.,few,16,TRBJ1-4,CASSAYSQYNNEKLFF,TGTGCCAGCAGTGCTTACAGTCAGTACAACAATGAAAAACTGTTTTTT
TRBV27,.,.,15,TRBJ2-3,CASSRPGGPTDTQYF,TGTGCCAGCAGCCGGCCGGGGGGCCCCACAGATACGCAGTATTTT
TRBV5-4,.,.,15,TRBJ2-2,CASSPMTENTGELFF,TGTGCCAGCAGCCCTATGACGGAGAACACCGGGGAGCTGTTTTTT
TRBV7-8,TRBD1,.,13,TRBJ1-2,CASSPDRNYGYTF,TGTGCCAGCAGCCCGGACAGGAACTATGGCTACACCTTC
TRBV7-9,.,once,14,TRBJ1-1,CASSLGGANAEAFF,TGTGCCAGCTCCCTGGGGGGCGCCAACGCTGAAGCTTTCTTT
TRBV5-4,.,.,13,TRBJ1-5,CASSQGSNQPQHF,TGTGCCAGCAGCCAGGGAAGCAATCAGCCCCAGCATTTT
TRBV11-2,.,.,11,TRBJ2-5,CASSHGETQYF,TGTGCCAGCAGCCACGGGGAGACCCAGTACTTC
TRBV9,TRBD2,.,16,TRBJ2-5,CASSPTSGELQETQYF,TGTGCCAGCAGCCCGACTAGCGGGGAACTCCAAGAGACCCAGTACTTC
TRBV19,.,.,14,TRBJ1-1,CASSIWGRKTEAFF,TGTGCCAGTAGTATTTGGGGGCGGAAAACTGAAGCTTTCTTT
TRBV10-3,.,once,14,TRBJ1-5,CAISDDRTNQPQHF,TGTGCCATCAGTGACGACAGGACTAATCAGCCCCAGCATTTT
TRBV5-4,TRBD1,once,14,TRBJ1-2,CASSVPGQGHGYTF,TGTGCCAGCAGTGTACCGGGACAGGGTCATGGCTACACCTTC
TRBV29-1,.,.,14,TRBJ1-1,CSVDWSGTNTEAFF,TGCAGCGTTGATTGGTCGGGGACGAACACTGAAGCTTTCTTT
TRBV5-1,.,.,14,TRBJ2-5,CASSLGHSQETQYF,TGCGCCAGCAGTTTAGGACATTCGCAAGAGACCCAGTACTTC
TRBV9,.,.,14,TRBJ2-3,CASSLGTASDTQYF,TGTGCCAGCAGCCTTGGGACTGCCTCAGATACGCAGTATTTT
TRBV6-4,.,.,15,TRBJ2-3,CASRFLATSTDTQYF,TGTGCCAGCCGGTTCCTAGCGACTAGCACAGATACGCAGTATTTT
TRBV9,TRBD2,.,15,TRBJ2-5,CASSVAGGAAETQYF,TGTGCCAGCAGCGTAGCGGGGGGGGCCGCCGAGACCCAGTACTTC
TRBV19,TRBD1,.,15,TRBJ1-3,CASSTGTGYGNTIYF,TGTGCCAGTAGCACCGGGACAGGTTATGGAAACACCATATATTTT
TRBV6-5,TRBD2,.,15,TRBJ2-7,CASRPGRSARSEQYF,TGTGCCAGCAGGCCCGGGAGGAGCGCTAGGTCCGAGCAGTACTTC
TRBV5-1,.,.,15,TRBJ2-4,CASRTMVDPGNIQYF,TGCGCCAGCAGAACGATGGTAGATCCAGGAAACATTCAGTACTTC
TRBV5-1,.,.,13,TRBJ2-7,CASSLGGTYEQYF,TGCGCCAGCAGCTTGGGGGGGACTTACGAGCAGTACTTC
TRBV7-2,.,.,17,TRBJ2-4,CASSLGTRGVRGNIQYF,TGTGCCAGCAGCTTAGGGACGCGCGGGGTCAGGGGAAACATTCAGTACTTC
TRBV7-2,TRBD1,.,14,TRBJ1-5,CASSSGTGGQPQHF,TGTGCCAGCAGCTCCGGGACAGGGGGCCAGCCCCAGCATTTT
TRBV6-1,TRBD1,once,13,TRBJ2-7,CASRDRFTYEQYF,TGTGCCAGCAGGGACAGGTTTACCTACGAGCAGTACTTC
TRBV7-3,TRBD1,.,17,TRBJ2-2,CASSLTLTTGGTGELFF,TGTGCCAGCAGCTTAACGTTAACTACAGGGGGTACCGGGGAGCTGTTTTTT
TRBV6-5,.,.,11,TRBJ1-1,CASKDSRRAFF,TGTGCCAGCAAAGACTCTCGGAGAGCTTTCTTT
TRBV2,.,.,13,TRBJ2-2,CASGDILTGELFF,TGTGCCAGCGGGGACATTCTCACCGGGGAGCTGTTTTTT
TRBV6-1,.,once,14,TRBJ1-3,CASRGTSHGNTIYF,TGTGCCAGCAGGGGGACCTCCCATGGAAACACCATATATTTT
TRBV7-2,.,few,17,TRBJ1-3,CASSSPGARASGNTIYF,TGTGCCAGCAGCTCCCCGGGAGCGCGCGCCTCTGGAAACACCATATATTTT
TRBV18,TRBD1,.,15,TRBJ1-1,CASSGQGIENTEAFF,TGTGCCAGCTCAGGACAGGGTATCGAGAACACTGAAGCTTTCTTT
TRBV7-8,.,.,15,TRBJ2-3,CASSWTLSSTDTQYF,TGTGCCAGCAGCTGGACACTGTCTAGCACAGATACGCAGTATTTT
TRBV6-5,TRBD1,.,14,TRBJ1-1,CATHSGGGNTEAFF,TGTGCCACCCATTCAGGGGGCGGGAACACTGAAGCTTTCTTT
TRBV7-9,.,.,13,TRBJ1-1,CASSSNQRGEAFF,TGTGCCAGCAGCTCCAACCAGCGGGGTGAAGCTTTCTTT
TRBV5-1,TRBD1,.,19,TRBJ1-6,CASSPLPGQDLDGNSPLHF,TGCGCCAGCAGCCCGTTACCGGGACAGGATCTCGATGGGAATTCACCCCTCCACTTT
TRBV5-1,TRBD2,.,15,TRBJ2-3,CASSQGLAGTDTQYF,TGCGCCAGCAGCCAGGGACTAGCGGGCACAGATACGCAGTATTTT
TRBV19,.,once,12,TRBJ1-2,CASSTEFYGYTF,TGTGCCAGTTCGACAGAATTTTATGGCTACACCTTC
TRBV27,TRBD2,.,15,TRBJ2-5,CASSPNWGGKGTQYF,TGTGCCAGCAGTCCCAACTGGGGGGGGAAAGGGACCCAGTACTTC
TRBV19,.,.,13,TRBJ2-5,CASRGHYQETQYF,TGTGCCAGTAGGGGACACTACCAAGAGACCCAGTACTTC
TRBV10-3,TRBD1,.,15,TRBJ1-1,CAISGTGGMNTEAFF,TGTGCCATCAGTGGGACAGGGGGAATGAACACTGAAGCTTTCTTT
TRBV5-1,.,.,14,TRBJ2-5,CASTPGGGEETQYF,TGCGCCAGCACCCCGGGAGGGGGCGAGGAGACCCAGTACTTC
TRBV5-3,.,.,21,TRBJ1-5,CARSLSIQLKLWTASNQPQHF,TGTGCCAGAAGCTTGAGTATCCAATTGAAACTTTGGACAGCGAGCAATCAGCCCCAGCATTTT
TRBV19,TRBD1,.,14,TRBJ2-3,CASSPGQHTDTQYF,TGTGCCAGTAGTCCGGGACAGCACACAGATACGCAGTATTTT
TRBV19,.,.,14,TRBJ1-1,CATRSTSGDTEAFF,TGTGCCACCCGATCGACATCGGGGGACACTGAAGCTTTCTTT
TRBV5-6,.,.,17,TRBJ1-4,CASSDILQGATNEKLFF,TGTGCCAGCAGCGATATCCTACAGGGCGCAACTAATGAAAAACTGTTTTTT
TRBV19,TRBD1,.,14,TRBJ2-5,CASSMDRGQETQYF,TGTGCCAGTAGTATGGACAGGGGCCAAGAGACCCAGTACTTC
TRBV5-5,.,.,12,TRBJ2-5,CASSFPQETQYF,TGTGCCAGCAGCTTCCCCCAAGAGACCCAGTACTTC